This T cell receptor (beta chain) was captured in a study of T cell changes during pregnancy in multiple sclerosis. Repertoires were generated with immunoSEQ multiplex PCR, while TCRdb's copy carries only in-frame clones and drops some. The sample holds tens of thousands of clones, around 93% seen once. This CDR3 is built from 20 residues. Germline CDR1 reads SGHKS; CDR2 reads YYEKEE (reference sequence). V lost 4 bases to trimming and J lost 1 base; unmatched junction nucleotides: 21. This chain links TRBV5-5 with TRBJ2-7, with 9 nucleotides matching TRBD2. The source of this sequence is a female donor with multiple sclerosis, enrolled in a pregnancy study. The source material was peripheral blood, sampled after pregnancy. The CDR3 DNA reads TGTGCCAGCAGCATGCTAAGACGGACTAGCGTAATAAACACATCCTACGAGCAGTACTTC. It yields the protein CASSMLRRTSVINTSYEQYF.